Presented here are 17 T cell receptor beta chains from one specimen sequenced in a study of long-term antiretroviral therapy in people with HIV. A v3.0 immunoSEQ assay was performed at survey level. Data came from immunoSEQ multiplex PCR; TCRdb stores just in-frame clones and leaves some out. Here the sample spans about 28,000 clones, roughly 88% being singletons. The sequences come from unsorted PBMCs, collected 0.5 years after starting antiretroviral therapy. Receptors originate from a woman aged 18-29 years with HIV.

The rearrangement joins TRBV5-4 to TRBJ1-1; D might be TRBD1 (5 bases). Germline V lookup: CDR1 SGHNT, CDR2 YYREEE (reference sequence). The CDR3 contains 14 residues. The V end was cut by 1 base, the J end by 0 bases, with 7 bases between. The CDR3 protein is CASSLLGVNTEAFF. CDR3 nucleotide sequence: TGTGCCAGCAGCTTGTTAGGGGTGAACACTGAAGCTTTCTTT.

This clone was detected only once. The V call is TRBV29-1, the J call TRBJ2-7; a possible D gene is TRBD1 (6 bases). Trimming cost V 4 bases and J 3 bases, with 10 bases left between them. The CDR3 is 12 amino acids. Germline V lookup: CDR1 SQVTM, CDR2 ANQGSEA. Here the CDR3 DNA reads TGCAGCGTTGTACAGGGTAACTACGAGCAGTACTTC. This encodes CSVVQGNYEQYF.

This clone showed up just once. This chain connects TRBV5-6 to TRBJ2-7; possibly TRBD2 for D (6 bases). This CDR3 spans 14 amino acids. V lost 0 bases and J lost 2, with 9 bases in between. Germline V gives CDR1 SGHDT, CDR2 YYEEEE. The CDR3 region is CASSLGGDTYEQYF. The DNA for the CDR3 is TGTGCCAGCAGCTTGGGCGGGGATACCTACGAGCAGTACTTC.

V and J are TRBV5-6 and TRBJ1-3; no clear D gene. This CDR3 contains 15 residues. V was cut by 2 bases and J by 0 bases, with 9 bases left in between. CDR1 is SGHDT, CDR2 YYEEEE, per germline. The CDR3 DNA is TGTGCCAGCAGCTTCATTCAGAGCTCTGGAAACACCATATATTTT. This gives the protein CASSFIQSSGNTIYF.

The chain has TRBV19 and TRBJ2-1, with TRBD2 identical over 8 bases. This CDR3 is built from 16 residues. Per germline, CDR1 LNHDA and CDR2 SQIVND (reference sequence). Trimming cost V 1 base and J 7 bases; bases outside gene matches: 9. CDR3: CASSIATGRAGNEQFF. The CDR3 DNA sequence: TGTGCCAGTAGTATAGCCACCGGGAGGGCCGGGAATGAGCAGTTCTTC.

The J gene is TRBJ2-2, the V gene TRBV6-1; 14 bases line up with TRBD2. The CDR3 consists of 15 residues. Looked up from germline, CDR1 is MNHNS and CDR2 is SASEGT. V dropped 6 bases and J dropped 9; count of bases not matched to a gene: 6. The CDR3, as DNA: TGTGCCAGCAGGACTAGCGGGGGGGTAGGAAGGGAGCTGTTTTTT. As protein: CASRTSGGVGRELFF.

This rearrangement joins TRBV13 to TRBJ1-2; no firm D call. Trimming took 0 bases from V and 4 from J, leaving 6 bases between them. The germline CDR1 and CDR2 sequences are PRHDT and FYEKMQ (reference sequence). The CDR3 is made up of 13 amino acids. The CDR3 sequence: CASSLGQSYGYTF. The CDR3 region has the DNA TGTGCCAGCAGCTTAGGACAGTCCTATGGCTACACCTTC.

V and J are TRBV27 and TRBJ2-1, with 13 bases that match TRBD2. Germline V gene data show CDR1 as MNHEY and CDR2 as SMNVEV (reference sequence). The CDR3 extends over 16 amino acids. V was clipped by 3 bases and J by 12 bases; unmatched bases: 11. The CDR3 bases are TGTGCCAGCAGTTTCGCTGAGGGACTAGCGGGACGGAGGCAGTTCTTC. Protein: CASSFAEGLAGRRQFF.

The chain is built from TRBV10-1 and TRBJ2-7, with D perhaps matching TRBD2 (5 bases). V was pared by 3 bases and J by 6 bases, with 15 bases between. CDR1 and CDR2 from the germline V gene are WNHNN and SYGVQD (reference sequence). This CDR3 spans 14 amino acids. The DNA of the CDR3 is TGCGCCAGCAGTGAAGGTGACTCGGGGTCCGAGCAGTACTTC. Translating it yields CASSEGDSGSEQYF.

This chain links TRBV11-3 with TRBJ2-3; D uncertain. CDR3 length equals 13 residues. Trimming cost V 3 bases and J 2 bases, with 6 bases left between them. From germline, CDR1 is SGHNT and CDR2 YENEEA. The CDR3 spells CASSFGPTDTQYF. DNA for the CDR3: TGTGCCAGCAGCTTCGGACCCACAGATACGCAGTATTTT.

The CDR3 sequence: CATSRTGGTLETQYF. In DNA form, the CDR3 reads TGTGCCACCAGCAGGACAGGGGGCACCCTGGAGACCCAGTACTTC. The chain has TRBV15 and TRBJ2-5; TRBD1 aligns across 10 bases. V shed 3 bases and J 5 bases; nucleotides not matched to a gene: 6. This CDR3 is 15 amino acids long. CDR1 LNHNV and CDR2 YYDKDF come from the germline V gene (reference sequence). Complete variable domain (other parts from reference TRBV15 and TRBJ2-5): DAMVIQNPRYQVTQFGKPVTLSCSQTLNHNVMYWYQQKSSQAPKLLFHYYDKDFNNEADTPDNFQSRRPNTSFCFLDIRSPGLGDTAMYLCATSRTGGTLETQYFGPGTRLLVL.

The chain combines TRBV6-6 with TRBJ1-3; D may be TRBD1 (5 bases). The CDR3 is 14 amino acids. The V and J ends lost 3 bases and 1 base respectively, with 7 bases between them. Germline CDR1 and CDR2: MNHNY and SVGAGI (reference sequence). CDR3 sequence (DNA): TGTGCCAGCAGTTATGGGACTTCTGGAAACACCATATATTTT. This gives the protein CASSYGTSGNTIYF.

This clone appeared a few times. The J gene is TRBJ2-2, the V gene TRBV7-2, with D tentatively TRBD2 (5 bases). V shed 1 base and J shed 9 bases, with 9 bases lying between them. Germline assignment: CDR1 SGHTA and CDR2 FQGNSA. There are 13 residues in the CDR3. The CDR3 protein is CASSLGRLRELFF. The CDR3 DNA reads TGTGCCAGCAGCTTAGGGAGGCTGCGGGAGCTGTTTTTT.

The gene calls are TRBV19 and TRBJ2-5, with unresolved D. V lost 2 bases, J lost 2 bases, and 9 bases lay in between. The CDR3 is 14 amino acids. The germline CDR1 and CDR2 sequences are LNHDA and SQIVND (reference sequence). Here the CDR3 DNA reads TGTGCCAGTAGTATATCCGCCGTGCAAGAGACCCAGTACTTC. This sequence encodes CASSISAVQETQYF.

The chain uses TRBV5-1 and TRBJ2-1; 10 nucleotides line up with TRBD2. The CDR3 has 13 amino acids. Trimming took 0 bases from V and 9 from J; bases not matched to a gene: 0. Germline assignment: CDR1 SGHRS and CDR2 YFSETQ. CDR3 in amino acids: CASSLGLAGEQFF. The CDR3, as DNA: TGCGCCAGCAGCTTGGGACTAGCGGGTGAGCAGTTCTTC.

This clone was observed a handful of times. CDR3 bases: TGTGCCAGTAGTATTGGGCTAGCGGGAGCGTATGAGCAGTTCTTC. This encodes CASSIGLAGAYEQFF. The rearrangement links TRBV19 to TRBJ2-1; the match to TRBD2 covers 10 bases. V lost 3 bases to trimming and J lost 8 bases; unmatched junction nucleotides: 7. This CDR3 spans 15 amino acids. CDR1 and CDR2 (germline): LNHDA, SQIVND (reference sequence).

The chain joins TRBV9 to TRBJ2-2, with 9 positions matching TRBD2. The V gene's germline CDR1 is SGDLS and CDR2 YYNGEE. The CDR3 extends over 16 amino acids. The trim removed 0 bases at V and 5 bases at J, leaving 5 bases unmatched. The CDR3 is CASSVDPSGTTGELFF. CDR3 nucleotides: TGTGCCAGCAGCGTAGATCCTAGCGGGACAACCGGGGAGCTGTTTTTT.